A single sample gave rise to the 21 T cell receptor beta chains below, sequenced in a study of blood T cell repertoires in COVID-19. Clones were read by immunoSEQ multiplex PCR, and TCRdb kept only the in-frame ones, dropping some. The sample holds around 220,000 clones, around 84% seen once. The source material was peripheral blood. Every receptor here comes from a man younger than 40 with active or convalescent COVID-19.

V usage is TRBV19 and J usage is TRBJ1-1; D is possibly TRBD1 (5 bases). The CDR3 covers 11 residues. The V gene's germline CDR1 is LNHDA and CDR2 SQIVND (reference sequence). V was shortened by 9 bases and J by 5 bases, with 10 bases between the two germline ends. In DNA form, the CDR3 reads TGTGCCAGCAGGGCGGGGACTGAAGCTTTCTTT. Protein sequence: CASRAGTEAFF.

The chain joins TRBV10-2 to TRBJ2-3; TRBD1 matches at 9 bases. The CDR3 runs 14 residues. V shed 5 bases, J shed 1 base, and the junction held 1 base outside the gene matches. Germline CDR1 reads WSHSY; CDR2 reads SAAADI. Here the CDR3 reads CASSRTGGTDTQYF. CDR3 nucleotides: TGCGCCAGCAGTAGGACAGGGGGCACAGATACGCAGTATTTT.

V gene TRBV5-8 combines with J gene TRBJ2-4; TRBD2 might be the D (6 bases). V dropped 2 bases and J dropped 7 bases, with 16 bases sitting between them. This CDR3 has 15 amino acids. Looked up from germline, CDR1 is SGHTS and CDR2 is YDEGEE. DNA of the CDR3: TGTGCCAGCAGCTTTGGGAGGCTGACCCGGAACATTCAGTACTTC. This translates into CASSFGRLTRNIQYF.

The chain couples TRBV3-1 (or the pseudogene TRBV3-2) to TRBJ2-1; 7 positions match TRBD1. The CDR3 extends over 16 amino acids. J lost 0 bases, V lost 4 bases, and 6 bases had no gene match. CDR1 and CDR2 from the germline V gene are LGHDT and YNNKEL (reference sequence). The CDR3 protein is CASSPWTGHSYNEQFF. CDR3 nucleotides: TGTGCCAGCAGCCCCTGGACAGGCCACTCCTACAATGAGCAGTTCTTC.

The chain couples TRBV7-9 to TRBJ1-2; tentatively, D is TRBD1 (5 bases). V lost 5 bases and J lost 2, with 24 bases in between. Germline values: CDR1 SEHNR, CDR2 FQNEAQ (reference sequence). The CDR3 runs to 18 residues. The DNA for the CDR3 is TGTGCCAGCAGCCTTAGGGACTCACCCCCCTCTGTGAACTATGGCTACACCTTC. It translates to CASSLRDSPPSVNYGYTF. The whole variable domain, filled in from reference TRBV7-9 and TRBJ1-2, reads DTGVSQNPRHKITKRGQNVTFRCDPISEHNRLYWYRQTLGQGPEFLTYFQNEAQLEKSRLLSDRFSAERPKGSFSTLEIQRTEQGDSAMYLCASSLRDSPPSVNYGYTFGSGTRLTVV.

This clone came up a few times. The chain joins TRBV28 to TRBJ2-7; the match to TRBD1 covers 7 bases. The V and J ends lost 6 bases and 7 bases, in that order; junction bases with no gene match: 9. This CDR3 comprises 13 residues. CDR1 MDHEN and CDR2 SYDVKM come from the germline V gene. This chain's CDR3 is CASRLRQGGEQYF. The CDR3 nucleotides are TGTGCCAGCAGACTCCGACAGGGTGGGGAGCAGTACTTC.

CDR3 coding DNA: TGTGCCAGCAGCCTAAGCAGGGCCTACGAGCAGTACTTC. It encodes CASSLSRAYEQYF. The rearrangement links TRBV3-1 (or the pseudogene TRBV3-2) to TRBJ2-7; D might be TRBD1 (5 bases). Trimming cost V 4 bases and J 2 bases, with 9 bases left between them. The CDR3 sequence is 13 residues long. Germline-derived CDR1 and CDR2 are LGHDT and YNNKEL (reference sequence).

The CDR3 spells CASSFTGGNTEAFF. CDR3 DNA sequence: TGTGCCAGCAGTTTTACAGGGGGGAACACTGAAGCTTTCTTT. The chain has TRBV6-5 and TRBJ1-1, with TRBD1 matching over 8 bases. Germline V gene sequence: CDR1 MNHEY, CDR2 SVGAGI. The CDR3 covers 14 residues. V gave up 4 bases and J gave up 1 base; unmatched junction bases: 2.

V usage is TRBV7-2 and J usage is TRBJ1-1; tentatively, D is TRBD1 (5 bases). V shed 5 bases and J shed 4 bases, with 14 bases lying between them. The CDR3 length is 14 residues. The V gene's germline CDR1 is SGHTA and CDR2 FQGNSA. The CDR3 bases are TGTGCCAGCAGCGGTGCCAGGGCGGTCACTGAAGCTTTCTTT. This sequence encodes CASSGARAVTEAFF.

V and J are TRBV29-1 and TRBJ2-7, with TRBD1 identical over 10 bases. This CDR3 region has 14 residues. Unmatched junction bases numbered 7, after V lost 7 bases and J lost 1 base. The germline V gene has CDR1 SQVTM and CDR2 ANQGSEA. The CDR3 coding sequence is TGCAGCGCAACCCGGGACAGGGGTTCCTACGAGCAGTACTTC. It specifies CSATRDRGSYEQYF.

A few counts support this clone. The J gene is TRBJ2-7, the V gene TRBV12-3 or TRBV12-4; D not resolved. This CDR3 contains 13 residues. V was cut by 4 bases and J by 4 bases, with 11 bases left in between. The CDR3 DNA reads as TGTGCCAGCAGTTCCCCCCCTAAATACGAGCAGTACTTC. This gives the protein CASSSPPKYEQYF.

This clone appeared a few times. The V gene is TRBV7-9, the J gene TRBJ1-1; D is perhaps TRBD1 (5 bases). The CDR3 covers 15 residues. CDR1 SEHNR and CDR2 FQNEAQ come from the germline V gene (reference sequence). Trimming removed 5 bases from V and 5 bases from J, with 18 bases in between. The CDR3 DNA is TGTGCCAGCAGCACCCGGGAGGGGCAAAGGACTGAAGCTTTCTTT. Encoded protein: CASSTREGQRTEAFF.

The chain recombines TRBV6-2 or TRBV6-3 with TRBJ1-2, with D possibly TRBD1 on 6 matching bases. The CDR3 is made up of 14 amino acids. The V end was cut by 5 bases, the J end by 0 bases, with 10 bases between. In germline, CDR1 is MNHEY, CDR2 SVGEGT. The CDR3 DNA is TGTGCCAGCAGTGCGACAGGAGCTAACTATGGCTACACCTTC. Translating gives CASSATGANYGYTF.

The sample holds one count of this clone. This rearrangement joins TRBV30 to TRBJ1-6; unclear D gene. Germline CDR1 and CDR2: GTSNPN and SVGIG (reference sequence). The CDR3 has 12 amino acids. Between the trimmed V and J ends, which lost 2 bases and 9 bases, there was a span of 8 bases. CDR3 amino acids: CAWSILRSPLHF. For the CDR3, the DNA is TGTGCCTGGAGTATATTGCGTTCACCCCTCCACTTT.

The chain has TRBV12-3 or TRBV12-4 and TRBJ1-5; D call uncertain. This CDR3 region has 13 residues. V was cut by 5 bases and J by 5 bases, with 10 bases left in between. Here the CDR3 reads CASSGQDYQPQHF. In nucleotides, the CDR3 is TGTGCCAGCAGTGGGCAGGACTATCAGCCCCAGCATTTT.

A few counts support this clone. The gene calls are TRBV18 and TRBJ1-6; 7 positions match TRBD1. This CDR3 comprises 15 residues. Germline CDR1 reads KGHSH; CDR2 reads LQKENI. Trimming removed 4 bases from V and 7 bases from J; junction bases left unmatched: 7. CDR3 coding DNA: TGTGCCAGCTCACTCCGGGACAGCTTCAATTCACCCCTCCACTTT. Translated, it gives CASSLRDSFNSPLHF.

V usage is TRBV2 and J usage is TRBJ2-7; TRBD1 might be the D (6 bases). The CDR3 is 13 residues long. Trimming cost V 5 bases and J 5 bases, with 13 bases left between them. Germline-derived CDR1 and CDR2 are SNHLY and FYNNEI. The CDR3 here is CASSHRVQNEQYF. CDR3 nucleotide sequence: TGTGCCAGCAGTCACAGGGTGCAGAACGAGCAGTACTTC.

The V gene is TRBV19, the J gene TRBJ1-1, with 7 bases lining up with TRBD1. Germline V gives CDR1 LNHDA, CDR2 SQIVND (reference sequence). This CDR3 has 14 amino acids. J lost 0 bases, V lost 9 bases, and 7 bases had no gene match. The CDR3 region has the DNA TGTGCCAGCGCACCCGGGACAGTGAACACTGAAGCTTTCTTT. Residues: CASAPGTVNTEAFF.

DNA of the CDR3: TGTGCCAGTAGTATAGCGGGACAGGGGAACACTGAAGCTTTCTTT. This encodes CASSIAGQGNTEAFF. The V and J genes are TRBV19 and TRBJ1-1; 9 nucleotides match TRBD1. The CDR3 extends over 15 amino acids. Germline CDR1 reads LNHDA; CDR2 reads SQIVND (reference sequence). After removal of 1 base from V and 1 base from J, the junction contained 1 base not matched to a gene.

The rearrangement uses TRBV15 and TRBJ2-2; D unresolved. V was clipped by 0 bases and J by 7 bases, with 6 bases between them. Looked up from germline, CDR1 is LNHNV and CDR2 is YYDKDF (reference sequence). The CDR3 is made up of 13 amino acids. CDR3 protein: CATSRDSYGELFF. In nucleotides, the CDR3 is TGTGCCACCAGCAGAGACTCCTACGGGGAGCTGTTTTTT.

This clone has more than one count but fewer than ten. The CDR3 sequence: CASRIGGAQETQYF. CDR3 sequence (DNA): TGTGCCAGCAGGATAGGGGGGGCCCAAGAGACCCAGTACTTC. The rearrangement uses TRBV7-9 and TRBJ2-5, with D perhaps TRBD2 (7 bases). Germline V lookup: CDR1 SEHNR, CDR2 FQNEAQ (reference sequence). Trimming shortened V by 6 bases and J by 1 base, and 12 bases separated the two germline ends. The CDR3 spans 14 residues. Full variable domain (remainder filled in from reference TRBV7-9 and TRBJ2-5): DTGVSQNPRHKITKRGQNVTFRCDPISEHNRLYWYRQTLGQGPEFLTYFQNEAQLEKSRLLSDRFSAERPKGSFSTLEIQRTEQGDSAMYLCASRIGGAQETQYFGPGTRLLVL.